Listed here are 16 T cell receptor beta chains from one sample, sequenced in a study of regulatory T cells in long-lasting Graves disease (dated by TCRdb to about 2021). Library preparation was by multiplex PCR. Instrument on record: Illumina HiSeq 4000. To build TCR beta libraries, CDR3 regions were amplified by Arm-PCR using iRepertoire HTBI primers. The raw public data were reprocessed by TCRdb itself: fastp quality trimming at Q25, MiXCR clonotype calling, in-frame beta chains only. Every CDR3 protein is listed once, alongside the most common genes and DNA of its rows. This sample lists about 540,000 distinct CDR3 sequences; about 13% were detected once. The top ten hold roughly a tenth of the sample. In light of the paper, this sample's time point label describes: newly diagnosed GD, antithyroid drugs for less than 3 months. For both TCR sequencing and RNA sequencing, RNA was extracted from PBMCs using TRIzol.

These data were also reused for a study on T cells in Graves' hyperthyroidism and ophthalmopathy.

Specimen: peripheral blood mononuclear cells (PBMCs), collected at new diagnosis, from a patient treated with antithyroid drugs. Receptors originate from a man aged 25 to 40 with Graves disease. Donor details come from another sample of the same person, matched by shared clones.

This clonotype was seen ten or more times. This chain connects TRBV10-3 to TRBJ2-5; tentative D call: TRBD2 (5 bases). Germline V lookup: CDR1 ENHRY, CDR2 SYGVKD. The CDR3 loop spans 13 amino acids. Trimming left V 7 bases short and J 2 bases short, with 11 bases between. CDR3 nucleotide sequence: TGTGCCATCAATGACGGGGATCAAGAGACCCAGTACTTC. This encodes CAINDGDQETQYF.

This chain links TRBV29-1 with TRBJ1-5; no reliable D call. The CDR3 length is 12 residues. V dropped 7 bases and J dropped 9 bases, with 16 bases sitting between them. Per the germline V gene, CDR1 is SQVTM and CDR2 is ANQGSEA. For the CDR3, the DNA is TGCAGCGGGCGAGAGGCCTTTGGGCCCCAGCATTTT. As protein: CSGREAFGPQHF.

This clonotype was seen ten or more times. The chain recombines TRBV9 with TRBJ1-2; D call uncertain. The CDR3 is 14 amino acids. Germline CDR1 reads SGDLS; CDR2 reads YYNGEE. Trimming cost V 5 bases and J 2 bases, with 13 bases left between them. The DNA of the CDR3 is TGTGCCAGCAGGGGGAACGGTGTGAACTATGGCTACACCTTC. Its protein product is CASRGNGVNYGYTF.

Many counts were recorded for this clonotype. The chain couples TRBV5-4 to TRBJ2-7, with 7 positions matching TRBD1. CDR3 size: 14 residues. V shed 4 bases and J 2 bases; nucleotides not matched to a gene: 6. Germline V gene lookup returns CDR1 SGHNT and CDR2 YYREEE (reference sequence). The CDR3 nucleotides read TGTGCCAGCAGCCGGGACAGCCAAGCCTACGAGCAGTACTTC. It specifies CASSRDSQAYEQYF.

This clonotype was picked up many times. An end of the junction differs from the germline gene, which may be a read error. The chain employs TRBV6-2 or TRBV6-3 and TRBJ2-2; D is undetermined. The CDR3 covers 13 residues. Germline CDR1 and CDR2: MNHEY and SVGEGT. CDR3 protein: CASSPLRPGELFF. The CDR3 DNA reads as TGTGCCAGCAGTCCCCTTCGCCCCGGAGAGCTGTTTTTT.

The sample holds many counts of this clonotype. The chain is built from TRBV18 and TRBJ1-5, with D unclear. This CDR3 is 14 amino acids long. Deletions cut 3 bases from V and 4 bases from J, with 10 bases between. CDR1 KGHSH and CDR2 LQKENI come from the germline V gene. The CDR3: CASSPGPLNQPQHF. CDR3 nucleotides: TGTGCCAGCTCACCTGGACCGTTGAATCAGCCCCAGCATTTT.

The V gene is TRBV19, the J gene TRBJ1-1; TRBD1 agrees at 10 bases. CDR1 is LNHDA, CDR2 SQIVND, per germline (reference sequence). The CDR3 extends over 14 amino acids. The V segment lost 9 bases and the J segment 5 bases; nucleotides outside the gene matches: 9. DNA of the CDR3: TGTGCCAGCCAATCCGGGACAGGGGTTACTGAAGCTTTCTTT. Encoded protein: CASQSGTGVTEAFF.

V and J are TRBV15 and TRBJ2-3; D call uncertain. This CDR3 has 13 residues. Germline loops: CDR1 LNHNV, CDR2 YYDKDF (reference sequence). With 0 bases removed from V and 2 bases from J, the gap between germline ends came to 3 bases. The CDR3 DNA follows: TGTGCCACCAGCAGAGATCTCACAGATACGCAGTATTTT. Its translation: CATSRDLTDTQYF. Full variable domain (missing parts from reference TRBV15 and TRBJ2-3): DAMVIQNPRYQVTQFGKPVTLSCSQTLNHNVMYWYQQKSSQAPKLLFHYYDKDFNNEADTPDNFQSRRPNTSFCFLDIRSPGLGDTAMYLCATSRDLTDTQYFGPGTRLTVL.

The chain uses TRBV3-1 and TRBJ2-7; TRBD1 matches 7 bases. The CDR3 is made up of 15 amino acids. J lost 2 bases, V lost 5 bases, and 9 bases had no gene match. The germline V gene encodes CDR1 LGHDT and CDR2 YNNKEL (reference sequence). In DNA form, the CDR3 reads TGTGCCAGCAGCGATACCGGGACAGCCGCCTACGAGCAGTACTTC. Residues: CASSDTGTAAYEQYF.

This clonotype was recorded at least ten times. The genes are TRBV28 and TRBJ1-1; no reliable D call. This CDR3 spans 12 amino acids. Trimming pared 2 bases from V and 3 bases from J, leaving 4 bases between. CDR1 is MDHEN, CDR2 SYDVKM, per germline. The CDR3 loop is CASSLVYTEAFF. As DNA, the CDR3 is TGTGCCAGCAGTTTAGTTTACACTGAAGCTTTCTTT. The full variable domain, in which reference TRBV28 and TRBJ1-1 provide the parts outside the CDR3, is DVKVTQSSRYLVKRTGEKVFLECVQDMDHENMFWYRQDPGLGLRLIYFSYDVKMKEKGDIPEGYSVSREKKERFSLILESASTNQTSMYLCASSLVYTEAFFGQGTRLTVV.

The J gene is TRBJ2-7, the V gene TRBV5-1, with 8 bases identical to TRBD1. Germline-derived CDR1 and CDR2 are SGHRS and YFSETQ. The CDR3 runs to 15 residues. Trimming cost V 4 bases and J 4 bases; bases outside gene matches: 10. Written as DNA, the CDR3 is TGCGCCAGCAGCGGGACAGGCCACGACCCATACGAGCAGTACTTC. Translating it yields CASSGTGHDPYEQYF.

This clonotype occurred a few times. DNA of the CDR3: TGTGCCAGCAGTTACGCGGAAGGGACCGGGGAGCTGTTTTTT. Protein sequence: CASSYAEGTGELFF. The V gene is TRBV6-5, the J gene TRBJ2-2; D uncertain. The CDR3 loop spans 14 amino acids. V shed 2 bases and J shed 5 bases, with 9 bases lying between them. Germline-derived CDR1 and CDR2 are MNHEY and SVGAGI.

The genes are TRBV3-1 and TRBJ1-1; D possibly corresponds to TRBD1 (5 bases). Deletions cut 0 bases from V and 4 bases from J, with 15 bases between. Per the germline V gene, CDR1 is LGHDT and CDR2 is YNNKEL (reference sequence). The CDR3 extends over 16 amino acids. CDR3 sequence (DNA): TGTGCCAGCAGCCAAGATCCCGGAGGGGTGGGCACTGAAGCTTTCTTT. Amino acid sequence: CASSQDPGGVGTEAFF.

The sample holds one count of this clonotype. V gene TRBV19 combines with J gene TRBJ2-2; either TRBD1 or TRBD2 may supply D (5 bases each). V lost 8 bases to trimming and J lost 6 bases, with 16 bases between them. CDR1 LNHDA and CDR2 SQIVND come from the germline V gene (reference sequence). The CDR3 contains 14 residues. The DNA for the CDR3 is TGTGCCAGTGGGGACCAGGGAGCTGCCGGGGAGCTGTTTTTT. This encodes CASGDQGAAGELFF.

This sequence joins TRBV7-3 and TRBJ2-2; TRBD2 matches at 9 bases. The CDR3 has 17 amino acids. J lost 3 bases, V lost 6 bases, and 11 bases had no gene match. Germline V lookup: CDR1 SGHTA, CDR2 FQGTGA. CDR3 in amino acids: CASSPRAGGRYTGELFF. In nucleotides, the CDR3 is TGTGCCAGCAGTCCAAGGGCGGGAGGGCGGTACACCGGGGAGCTGTTTTTT.

In its sample, this clonotype was seen many times. V and J are TRBV7-9 and TRBJ2-3, with 8 bases fitting TRBD2. V lost 4 bases, J lost 5 bases, and 5 bases stayed unmatched. Per the germline V gene, CDR1 is SEHNR and CDR2 is FQNEAQ (reference sequence). The CDR3 spans 14 residues. The CDR3 DNA reads TGTGCCAGCAGCTACGGGACTAGAGTAGATACGCAGTATTTT. Translated: CASSYGTRVDTQYF.